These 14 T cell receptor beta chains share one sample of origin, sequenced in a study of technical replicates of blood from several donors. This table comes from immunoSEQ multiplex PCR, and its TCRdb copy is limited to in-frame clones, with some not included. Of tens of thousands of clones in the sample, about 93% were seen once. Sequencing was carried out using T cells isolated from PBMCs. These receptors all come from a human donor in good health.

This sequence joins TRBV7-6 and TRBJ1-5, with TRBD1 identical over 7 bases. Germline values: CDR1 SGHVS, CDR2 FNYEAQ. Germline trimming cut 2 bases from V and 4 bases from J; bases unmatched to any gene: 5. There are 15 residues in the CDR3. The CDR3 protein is CASSLNPGQNQPQHF. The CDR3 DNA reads TGTGCCAGCAGCTTAAACCCGGGACAGAATCAGCCCCAGCATTTT.

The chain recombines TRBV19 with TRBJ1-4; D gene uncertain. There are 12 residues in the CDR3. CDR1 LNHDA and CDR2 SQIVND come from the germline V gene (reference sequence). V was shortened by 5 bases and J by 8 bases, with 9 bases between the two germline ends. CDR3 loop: CASSSLQEKLFF. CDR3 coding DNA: TGTGCCAGTAGTTCCCTTCAGGAAAAACTGTTTTTT.

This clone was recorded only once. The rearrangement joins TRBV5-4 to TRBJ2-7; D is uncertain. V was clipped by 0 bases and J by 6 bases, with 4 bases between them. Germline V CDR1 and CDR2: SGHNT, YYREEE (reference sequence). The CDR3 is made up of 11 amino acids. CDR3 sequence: CASSLALEQYF. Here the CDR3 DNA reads TGTGCCAGCAGCTTGGCCCTCGAGCAGTACTTC.

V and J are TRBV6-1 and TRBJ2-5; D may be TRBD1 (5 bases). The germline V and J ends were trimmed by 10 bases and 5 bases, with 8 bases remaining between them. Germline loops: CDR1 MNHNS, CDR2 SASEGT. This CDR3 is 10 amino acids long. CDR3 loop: CATNRETQYF. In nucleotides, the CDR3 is TGTGCCACCAACAGGGAGACCCAGTACTTC.

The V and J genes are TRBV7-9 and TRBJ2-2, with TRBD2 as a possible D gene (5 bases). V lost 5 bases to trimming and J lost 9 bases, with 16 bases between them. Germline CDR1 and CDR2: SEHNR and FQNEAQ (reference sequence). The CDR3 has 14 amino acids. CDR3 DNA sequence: TGTGCCAGCAGCCCGTTACCGGGAAATTGGGAGCTGTTTTTT. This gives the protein CASSPLPGNWELFF.

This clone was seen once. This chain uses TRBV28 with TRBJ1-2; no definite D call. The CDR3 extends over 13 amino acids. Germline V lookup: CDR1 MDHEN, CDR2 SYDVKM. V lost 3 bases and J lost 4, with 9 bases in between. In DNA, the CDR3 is TGTGCCAGCAGTTTGCAAACGGTCTATGGCTACACCTTC. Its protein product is CASSLQTVYGYTF.

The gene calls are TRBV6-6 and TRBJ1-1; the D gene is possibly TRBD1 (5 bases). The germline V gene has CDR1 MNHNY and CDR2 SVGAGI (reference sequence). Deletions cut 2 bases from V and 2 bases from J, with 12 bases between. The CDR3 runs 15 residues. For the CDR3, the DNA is TGTGCCAGCAGTTACAGGACACCAGGTAACACTGAAGCTTTCTTT. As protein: CASSYRTPGNTEAFF.

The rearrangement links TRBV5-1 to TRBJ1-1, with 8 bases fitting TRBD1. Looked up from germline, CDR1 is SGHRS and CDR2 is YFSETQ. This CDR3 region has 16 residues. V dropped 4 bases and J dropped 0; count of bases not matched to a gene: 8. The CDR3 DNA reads TGCGCCAGCAGCCTGGGAAGGACAGGGATGAACACTGAAGCTTTCTTT. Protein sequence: CASSLGRTGMNTEAFF.

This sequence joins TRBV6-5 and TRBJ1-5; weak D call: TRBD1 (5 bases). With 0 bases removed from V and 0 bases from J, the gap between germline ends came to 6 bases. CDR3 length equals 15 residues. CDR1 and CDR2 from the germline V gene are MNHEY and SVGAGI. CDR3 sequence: CASSYSTGSNQPQHF. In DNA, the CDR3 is TGTGCCAGCAGTTACTCTACAGGTAGCAATCAGCCCCAGCATTTT.

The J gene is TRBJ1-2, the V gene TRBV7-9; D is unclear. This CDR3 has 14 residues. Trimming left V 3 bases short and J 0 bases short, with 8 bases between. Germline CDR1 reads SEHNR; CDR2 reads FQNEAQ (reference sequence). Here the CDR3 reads CASSFSSTNYGYTF. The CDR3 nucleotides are TGTGCCAGCAGCTTTAGCAGTACTAACTATGGCTACACCTTC.

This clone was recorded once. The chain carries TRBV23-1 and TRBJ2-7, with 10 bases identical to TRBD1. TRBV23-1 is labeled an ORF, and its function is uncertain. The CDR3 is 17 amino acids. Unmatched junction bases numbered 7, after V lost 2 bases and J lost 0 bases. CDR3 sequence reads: CASSQPIRDRGSYEQYF. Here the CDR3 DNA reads TGCGCCAGCAGTCAACCAATCCGGGACAGGGGCTCCTACGAGCAGTACTTC.

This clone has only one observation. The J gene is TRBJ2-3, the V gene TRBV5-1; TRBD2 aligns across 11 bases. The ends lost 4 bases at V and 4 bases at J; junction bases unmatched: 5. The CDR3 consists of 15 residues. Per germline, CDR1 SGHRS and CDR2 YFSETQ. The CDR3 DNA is TGCGCCAGCAGCCAAACTAGCGGGAGCCCAGATACGCAGTATTTT. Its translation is CASSQTSGSPDTQYF.

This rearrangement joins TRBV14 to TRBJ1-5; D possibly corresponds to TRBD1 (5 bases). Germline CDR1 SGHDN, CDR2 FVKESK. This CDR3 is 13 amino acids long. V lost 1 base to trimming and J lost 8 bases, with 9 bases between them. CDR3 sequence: CASSQGPGEPQHF. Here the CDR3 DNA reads TGTGCCAGCAGCCAAGGGCCGGGGGAGCCCCAGCATTTT.

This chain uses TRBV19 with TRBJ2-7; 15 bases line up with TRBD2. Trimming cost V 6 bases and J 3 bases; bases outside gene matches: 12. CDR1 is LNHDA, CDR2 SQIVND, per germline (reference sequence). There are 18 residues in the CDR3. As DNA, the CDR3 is TGTGCCAGTAGCCGGTGGGGGACTAGCGGGGGGATTAACTACGAGCAGTACTTC. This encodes CASSRWGTSGGINYEQYF.